One and the same sample provided the 26 T cell receptor beta chains below, sequenced in a study of blood T cells in healthy people across ages. Then a second PCR, running roughly 6 to 12 cycles, was carried out with a sample-barcoded 5' primer and a J-beta primer mix. One entry per CDR3 protein, called by TCRdb with MiXCR from the 5' RACE reads. Here the sample spans 790,000 or so distinct CDR3 sequences, about 56% being singletons. The specimen was blood. These TCRs come from a man aged 40-49 years in good health.

V is TRBV6-6 and J is TRBJ2-3, with 12 bases identical to TRBD2. CDR1 and CDR2 from the germline V gene are MNHNY and SVGAGI (reference sequence). This CDR3 comprises 17 residues. V lost 0 bases, J lost 6 bases, and 7 bases stayed unmatched. The DNA for the CDR3 is TGTGCCAGCAGTTACTCGCGGCTAGCGGGAGGGGACGATACGCAGTATTTT. It yields the protein CASSYSRLAGGDDTQYF.

This clonotype was found a few times. The V gene is TRBV15, the J gene TRBJ2-2, with D perhaps matching TRBD1 or TRBD2 (5 bases each). Trimming pared 0 bases from V and 11 bases from J, leaving 7 bases between. The CDR3 is made up of 12 amino acids. Germline-derived CDR1 and CDR2 are LNHNV and YYDKDF (reference sequence). The CDR3, as DNA: TGTGCCACCAGCAGAGAGGGACGAGAGCTGTTTTTT. This sequence encodes CATSREGRELFF.

The rearrangement joins TRBV20-1 to TRBJ2-5; the D is unclear. The DNA end is a closer match to TRBJ2-7, so the J assignment may be wrong. The CDR3 consists of 11 residues. Germline CDR1 is DFQATT and CDR2 is SNEGSKA (reference sequence). The CDR3 bases are TGCAGTGCTCGCCGACAAGGCGAGCAGTACTTC. Translated, it gives CSARRQGEQYF.

The rearrangement uses TRBV4-3 and TRBJ2-1, with D possibly being TRBD2 (5 bases). The V gene lost 0 bases and the J gene lost 5 bases, with 17 bases spanning the gap. The V gene's germline CDR1 is LGHNA and CDR2 YSLEER. The length of the CDR3 is 17 residues. The CDR3 is CASSQDLSSVTHNEQFF. In DNA form, the CDR3 reads TGCGCCAGCAGCCAAGATCTGAGTAGCGTTACCCACAATGAGCAGTTCTTC.

Only a few counts were recorded for this clonotype. The V and J genes are TRBV20-1 and TRBJ2-4, with a possible D match to TRBD2 (6 bases). V was trimmed by 3 bases and J by 4 bases, leaving 16 bases between them. This CDR3 spans 15 amino acids. Germline-derived CDR1 and CDR2 are DFQATT and SNEGSKA (reference sequence). CDR3 in amino acids: CSASRRGSQKNIQYF. The CDR3 DNA reads TGCAGTGCTAGCAGGCGGGGATCCCAAAAAAACATTCAGTACTTC.

The rearrangement links TRBV1 to TRBJ2-3; the DNA was not used to check the table's D call, TRBD1. TRBV1 represents a pseudogene. The CDR3 has 18 amino acids. CDR3: CTSSQAKPGQGIPDTQYF. DNA for the CDR3: TGCACCAGCAGCCAGGCTAAACCGGGACAGGGGATTCCAGATACGCAGTATTTT.

This clonotype was seen at least ten times. The genes are TRBV29-1 and TRBJ1-2, with no clear D. Germline CDR1 and CDR2: SQVTM and ANQGSEA. The CDR3 runs to 12 residues. CDR3 nucleotide sequence: TGCGCCTCCGGCGAGACTAACTATGGCTACACCTTC. It is translated as CASGETNYGYTF.

J is TRBJ1-2 and V is TRBV30; 9 bases match TRBD1. This CDR3 contains 12 residues. V lost 4 bases to trimming and J lost 5 bases; unmatched junction nucleotides: 2. Looked up from germline, CDR1 is GTSNPN and CDR2 is SVGIG (reference sequence). CDR3 in DNA: TGTGCCTGGAAGGGACAGGGATATGGCTACACCTTC. Its protein product is CAWKGQGYGYTF.

With regard to this clonotype: A junction boundary mismatches the germline segment, possibly from a read error. V is TRBV29-1 and J is TRBJ2-6, with 10 bases lining up with TRBD1. Germline loops: CDR1 SQVTM, CDR2 ANQGSEA. This CDR3 spans 18 amino acids. This CDR3 is CGVDGGTGALSGANVLTF. The CDR3 DNA follows: TGCGGCGTTGATGGAGGGACAGGGGCATTGTCTGGGGCCAACGTCCTGACTTTC.

This clonotype was seen only a few times. The V call is TRBV20-1, the J call TRBJ2-1; 9 bases agree with TRBD2. Trimming at V came to 1 base and at J to 8 bases, leaving 9 bases not matched to a gene. The CDR3 has 15 residues. Germline V gene sequence: CDR1 DFQATT, CDR2 SNEGSKA (reference sequence). DNA for the CDR3: TGCAGTGCTAGAGTGTGGGCTAGCGGGATCGATGAGCAGTTCTTC. Its translation is CSARVWASGIDEQFF.

This clonotype was seen only a few times. This chain links TRBV10-3 with TRBJ2-1; TRBD2 aligns across 8 bases. The CDR3 covers 14 residues. Germline CDR1 is ENHRY and CDR2 is SYGVKD. V lost 7 bases and J lost 2; bases outside the gene matches: 4. Written as DNA, the CDR3 is TGTGCCATCAATCTAGCGGGCGCCTACAATGAGCAGTTCTTC. It yields the protein CAINLAGAYNEQFF.

The V gene is TRBV20-1, the J gene TRBJ2-4, with D perhaps given as TRBD1 or TRBD2 (5 bases each). Germline V gene lookup returns CDR1 DFQATT and CDR2 SNEGSKA (reference sequence). V was pared by 0 bases and J by 1 base, with 16 bases between. The CDR3 runs to 17 residues. The CDR3 loop reads CSAREEGTPWAKNIQYF. The CDR3 bases are TGCAGTGCTAGAGAAGAGGGGACCCCTTGGGCCAAAAACATTCAGTACTTC.

The V and J genes are TRBV28 and TRBJ2-5, with TRBD2 matching 11 bases. CDR1 and CDR2 from the germline V gene are MDHEN and SYDVKM. The CDR3 contains 17 residues. J was trimmed by 2 bases and V by 4 bases; bases with no gene match: 9. CDR3 sequence reads: CASSSIAGGVSQETQYF. CDR3 sequence (DNA): TGTGCCAGCAGTTCAATAGCGGGGGGGGTCAGTCAAGAGACCCAGTACTTC.

V and J are TRBV20-1 and TRBJ2-2, with 11 bases fitting TRBD2. The CDR3 extends over 17 amino acids. Germline V gene data show CDR1 as DFQATT and CDR2 as SNEGSKA (reference sequence). Germline trimming cut 2 bases from V and 1 base from J; bases unmatched to any gene: 6. The DNA for the CDR3 is TGCAGTGCTAGACCGGGACTAGCGGACGGGAACACCGGGGAGCTGTTTTTT. Translation gives CSARPGLADGNTGELFF.

Only a few counts were recorded for this clonotype. The J gene is TRBJ2-5, the V gene TRBV2; a possible D gene is TRBD1 (5 bases). Germline V gene data show CDR1 as SNHLY and CDR2 as FYNNEI. V was pared by 4 bases and J by 8 bases, with 14 bases between. There are 13 residues in the CDR3. DNA of the CDR3: TGTGCCAGCAGTGTTGGGGCCTCTTCTACCCAGTACTTC. It yields the protein CASSVGASSTQYF.

This clonotype was detected only a few times. The V and J genes are TRBV20-1 and TRBJ1-5, with TRBD1 as a possible D gene (5 bases). V dropped 6 bases and J dropped 0 bases, with 12 bases sitting between them. There are 14 residues in the CDR3. The germline V gene encodes CDR1 DFQATT and CDR2 SNEGSKA (reference sequence). CDR3 amino acids: CSAPGGDSNQPQHF. The CDR3 coding sequence is TGCAGTGCCCCCGGAGGGGATAGCAATCAGCCCCAGCATTTT.

This chain uses TRBV29-1 with TRBJ2-1, with 8 bases that match TRBD2. V was clipped by 6 bases and J by 7 bases; unmatched bases: 11. Germline-derived CDR1 and CDR2 are SQVTM and ANQGSEA. The CDR3 loop spans 14 amino acids. For the CDR3, the DNA is TGCAGCGTAGCCGGGAGGGTTAATAGTAATGAGCAGTTCTTC. Translation gives CSVAGRVNSNEQFF.

This chain joins TRBV7-9 and TRBJ2-5; 10 bases fit TRBD2. CDR1 is SEHNR, CDR2 FQNEAQ, per germline (reference sequence). The CDR3 consists of 15 residues. Trimming removed 5 bases from V and 2 bases from J; junction bases left unmatched: 5. The CDR3 is CASSTGLAEQETQYF. The CDR3 region has the DNA TGTGCCAGCAGCACTGGACTAGCGGAACAAGAGACCCAGTACTTC.

The rearrangement links TRBV10-3 to TRBJ1-2; D remains unclear. Germline V gene sequence: CDR1 ENHRY, CDR2 SYGVKD. There are 11 residues in the CDR3. Trimming left V 2 bases short and J 9 bases short, with 7 bases between. This CDR3 reads CAISETERYTF. For the CDR3, the DNA is TGTGCCATCAGTGAGACCGAACGCTACACCTTC.

In this sample, this clonotype turned up a few times. This chain links TRBV6-6 with TRBJ1-6, with TRBD1 matching 9 bases. The CDR3 covers 13 residues. The germline V gene has CDR1 MNHNY and CDR2 SVGAGI (reference sequence). The J segment lost 6 bases and the V segment lost 7 bases, leaving 1 base of the junction unmatched. The CDR3 DNA reads TGTGCCAGCACGGGACAGGGTAATTCACCCCTCCACTTT. Its translation is CASTGQGNSPLHF.

This clonotype occurred a few times. The chain employs TRBV10-3 and TRBJ2-7; TRBD1 matches 9 bases. The CDR3 sequence is 15 residues long. The J segment lost 2 bases and the V segment lost 6 bases, leaving 8 bases of the junction unmatched. The V gene's germline CDR1 is ENHRY and CDR2 SYGVKD. The CDR3 DNA follows: TGTGCCATCAGCGCCGGGACAGGGAATACCTACGAGCAGTACTTC. This encodes CAISAGTGNTYEQYF.

The table lists this clonotype with a few counts. The rearrangement links TRBV12-3 or TRBV12-4 to TRBJ1-3, with D uncertain. The CDR3 sequence is 15 residues long. V lost 0 bases and J lost 0, with 6 bases in between. As DNA, the CDR3 is TGTGCCAGCAGTTTAGCCACCCCCTCTGGAAACACCATATATTTT. Its translation: CASSLATPSGNTIYF.

The chain has TRBV5-1 and TRBJ2-3; D ambiguous. In germline, CDR1 is SGHRS, CDR2 YFSETQ. The CDR3 sequence is 16 residues long. V lost 0 bases, J lost 2 bases, and 13 bases lay in between. The CDR3 region is CASSLALGTNTDTQYF. The CDR3 DNA sequence: TGCGCCAGCAGCTTGGCCCTGGGTACTAACACAGATACGCAGTATTTT. The full variable domain, in which reference TRBV5-1 and TRBJ2-3 provide the parts outside the CDR3, is KAGVTQTPRYLIKTRGQQVTLSCSPISGHRSVSWYQQTPGQGLQFLFEYFSETQRNKGNFPGRFSGRQFSNSRSEMNVSTLELGDSALYLCASSLALGTNTDTQYFGPGTRLTVL.

The chain recombines TRBV3-1 with TRBJ2-7; possibly TRBD2 for D (6 bases). With 8 bases removed from V and 2 bases from J, the gap between germline ends came to 13 bases. In germline, CDR1 is LGHDT, CDR2 YNNKEL (reference sequence). The CDR3 length is 13 residues. The DNA for the CDR3 is TGTGCCAGCTCGGGGGAGGCCCCCTACGAGCAGTACTTC. The encoded protein is CASSGEAPYEQYF.

This clonotype was found once. The chain joins TRBV7-8 to TRBJ1-6, with D unclear. Trimming pared 4 bases from V and 14 bases from J, leaving 18 bases between. Looked up from germline, CDR1 is SGHVS and CDR2 is FQNEAQ. CDR3 length: 14 amino acids. The CDR3 nucleotides read TGTGCCAGCAGCTCCAATACGCGTCTAGGATCCCTCCACTTT. This sequence encodes CASSSNTRLGSLHF.

The chain employs TRBV10-2 and TRBJ2-1; D gene ambiguous. V shed 2 bases and J shed 11 bases, with 7 bases lying between them. CDR3 length: 11 residues. Germline CDR1 is WSHSY and CDR2 is SAAADI. The DNA of the CDR3 is TGCGCCAGCAGTGAGGGAACTCAGCAGTTCTTC. It encodes CASSEGTQQFF.